This paragraph covers one TCR beta chain sequence. The sample holds a few counts of this clone. Its antigen remains undetermined. No per-base quality is available; no much larger clone lies one base away. The germline V gene yields MGHDK for CDR1 and SYGVNS for CDR2. Between the V and J ends, shortened by 2 bases and 6 bases respectively, the junction contains 14 bases. The CDR3, from cysteine to phenylalanine, totals 15 residues. Only CDR3 DNA remains: 45 bases, in frame from the first base. Receptor amplification or capture employed the immunoSEQ multiplex PCR assay. The immuneACCESS repertoire file appears here via TCRdb, limited to in-frame rearrangements. These files lack a portion of the clones; in checked studies, under half of the deficit traces to unresolved V genes, and the cause of the others is not known. The table for this sample lists approximately 170,000 clones; 91% of them were counted only once. Of the sample, less than 1.6% is held by the ten largest clones.

This entry belongs to a study of control samples from healthy donors and cancer patients (dated by TCRdb to 2018 to 2020). The specimen sequenced was blood. This receptor was identified in a woman in her 30s in good health. The V and J genes are TRBV25-1 and TRBJ2-4, and perhaps TRBD1 as D gene, on 6 matching bases. The CDR3 sequence is CASSEQGPGGNIQYF. The DNA sequence reads TGTGCCAGCAGTGAACAGGGGCCAGGCGGAAACATTCAGTACTTC.